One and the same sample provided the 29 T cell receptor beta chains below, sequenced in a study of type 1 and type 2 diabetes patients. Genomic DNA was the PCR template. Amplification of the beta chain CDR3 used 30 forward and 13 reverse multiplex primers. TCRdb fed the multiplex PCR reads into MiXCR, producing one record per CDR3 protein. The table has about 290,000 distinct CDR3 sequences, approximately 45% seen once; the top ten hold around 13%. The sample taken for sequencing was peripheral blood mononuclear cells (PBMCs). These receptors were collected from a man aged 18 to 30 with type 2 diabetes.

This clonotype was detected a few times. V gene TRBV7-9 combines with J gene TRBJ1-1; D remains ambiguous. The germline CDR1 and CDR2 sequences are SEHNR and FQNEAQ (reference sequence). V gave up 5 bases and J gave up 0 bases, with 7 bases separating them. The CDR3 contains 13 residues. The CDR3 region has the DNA TGTGCCAGCAGCGTATCAGTGAACACTGAAGCTTTCTTT. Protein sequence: CASSVSVNTEAFF. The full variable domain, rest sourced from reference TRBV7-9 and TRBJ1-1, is DTGVSQNPRHKITKRGQNVTFRCDPISEHNRLYWYRQTLGQGPEFLTYFQNEAQLEKSRLLSDRFSAERPKGSFSTLEIQRTEQGDSAMYLCASSVSVNTEAFFGQGTRLTVV.

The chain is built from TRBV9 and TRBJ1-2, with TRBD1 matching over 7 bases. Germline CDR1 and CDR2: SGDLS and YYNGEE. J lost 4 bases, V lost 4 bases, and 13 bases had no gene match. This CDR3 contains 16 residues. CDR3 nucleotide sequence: TGTGCCAGCAGCCCATCGACGGAGGGGGCCCTCTATGGCTACACCTTC. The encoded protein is CASSPSTEGALYGYTF.

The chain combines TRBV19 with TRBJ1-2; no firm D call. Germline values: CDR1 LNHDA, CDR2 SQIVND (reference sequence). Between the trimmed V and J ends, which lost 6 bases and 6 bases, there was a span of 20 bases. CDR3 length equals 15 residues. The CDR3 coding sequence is TGTGCCAGTAGCCTGGATAAGGTTTTCACCCATGGCTACACCTTC. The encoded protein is CASSLDKVFTHGYTF.

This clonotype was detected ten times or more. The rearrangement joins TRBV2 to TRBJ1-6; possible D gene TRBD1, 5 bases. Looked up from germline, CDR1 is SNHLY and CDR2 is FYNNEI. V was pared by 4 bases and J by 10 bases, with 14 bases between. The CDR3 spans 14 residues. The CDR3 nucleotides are TGTGCCAGCAGTGGATTTGTCGGGGACTCACCCCTCCACTTT. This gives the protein CASSGFVGDSPLHF.

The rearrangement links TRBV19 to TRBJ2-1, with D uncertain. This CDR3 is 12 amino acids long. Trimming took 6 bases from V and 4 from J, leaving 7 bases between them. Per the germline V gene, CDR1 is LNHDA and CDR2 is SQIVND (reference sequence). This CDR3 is CASSSRYNEQFF. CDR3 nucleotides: TGTGCCAGTAGCAGCCGATACAATGAGCAGTTCTTC.

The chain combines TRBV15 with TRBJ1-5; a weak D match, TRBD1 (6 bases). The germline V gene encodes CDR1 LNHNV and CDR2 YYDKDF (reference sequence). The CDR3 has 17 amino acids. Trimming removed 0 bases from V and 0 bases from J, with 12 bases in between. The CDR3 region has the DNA TGTGCCACCAGCAGAGAGGAGGCAGGGGCTAGCAATCAGCCCCAGCATTTT. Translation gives CATSREEAGASNQPQHF.

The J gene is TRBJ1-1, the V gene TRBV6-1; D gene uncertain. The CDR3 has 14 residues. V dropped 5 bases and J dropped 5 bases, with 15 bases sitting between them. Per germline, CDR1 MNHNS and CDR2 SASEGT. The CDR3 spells CASSPTGSGTEAFF. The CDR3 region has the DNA TGTGCCAGCAGTCCCACGGGGTCCGGGACTGAAGCTTTCTTT.

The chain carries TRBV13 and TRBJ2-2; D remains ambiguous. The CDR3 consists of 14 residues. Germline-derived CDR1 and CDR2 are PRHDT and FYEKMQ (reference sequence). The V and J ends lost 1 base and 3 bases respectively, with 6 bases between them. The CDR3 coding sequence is TGTGCCAGCAGCTTAGAGGCGCACACCGGGGAGCTGTTTTTT. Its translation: CASSLEAHTGELFF. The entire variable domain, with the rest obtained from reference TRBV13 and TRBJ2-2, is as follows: AAGVIQSPRHLIKEKRETATLKCYPIPRHDTVYWYQQGPGQDPQFLISFYEKMQSDKGSIPDRFSAQQFSDYHSELNMSSLELGDSALYFCASSLEAHTGELFFGEGSRLTVL.

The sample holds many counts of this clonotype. The CDR3 loop reads CASRRTGLNSPLHF. The CDR3 DNA is TGTGCCAGCAGGAGGACAGGTTTAAATTCACCCCTCCACTTT. The chain links TRBV25-1 to TRBJ1-6, with 7 bases that match TRBD1. The J segment lost 7 bases and the V segment lost 6 bases, leaving 6 bases of the junction unmatched. CDR1 is MGHDK, CDR2 SYGVNS, per germline. The CDR3 runs to 14 residues.

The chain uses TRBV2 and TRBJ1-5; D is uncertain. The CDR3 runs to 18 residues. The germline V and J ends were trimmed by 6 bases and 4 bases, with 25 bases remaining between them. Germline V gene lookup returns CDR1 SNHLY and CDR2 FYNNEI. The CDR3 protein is CASSTASGEGGRNQPQHF. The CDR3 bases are TGTGCCAGCAGCACGGCCAGCGGCGAGGGAGGAAGAAATCAGCCCCAGCATTTT.

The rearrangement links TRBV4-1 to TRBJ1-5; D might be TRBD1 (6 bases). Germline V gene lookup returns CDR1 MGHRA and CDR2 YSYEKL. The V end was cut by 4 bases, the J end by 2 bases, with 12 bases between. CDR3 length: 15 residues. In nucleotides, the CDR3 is TGCGCCAGCAGCCTCCTGTACAGGGGCAATCAGCCCCAGCATTTT. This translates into CASSLLYRGNQPQHF.

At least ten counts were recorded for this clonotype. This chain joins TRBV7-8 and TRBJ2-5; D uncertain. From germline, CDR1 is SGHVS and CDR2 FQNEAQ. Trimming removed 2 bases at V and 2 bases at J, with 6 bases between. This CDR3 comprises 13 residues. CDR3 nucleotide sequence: TGTGCCAGCAGCTTAAGGCTACAAGAGACCCAGTACTTC. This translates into CASSLRLQETQYF.

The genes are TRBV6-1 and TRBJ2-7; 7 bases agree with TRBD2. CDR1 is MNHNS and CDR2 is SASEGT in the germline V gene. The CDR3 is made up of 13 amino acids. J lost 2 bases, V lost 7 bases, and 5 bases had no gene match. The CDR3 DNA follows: TGTGCCAGCACGTGGGGAGGGGCCTACGAGCAGTACTTC. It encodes CASTWGGAYEQYF.

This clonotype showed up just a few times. CDR3 residues: CRSSDRGLSGELFF. CDR3 coding DNA: TGCAGGTCCTCGGACAGGGGGCTTTCCGGGGAGCTGTTTTTT. The V gene is TRBV20-1, the J gene TRBJ2-2; 11 nucleotides agree with TRBD1. The CDR3 has 14 amino acids. Germline assignment: CDR1 DFQATT and CDR2 SNEGSKA (reference sequence).

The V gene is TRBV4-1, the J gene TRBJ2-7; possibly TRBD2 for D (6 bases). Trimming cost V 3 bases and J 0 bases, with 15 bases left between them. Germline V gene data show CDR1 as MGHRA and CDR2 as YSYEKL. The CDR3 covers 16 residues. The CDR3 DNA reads TGCGCCAGCAGCCAGGGAGGAAGCGGAAGCTCCTACGAGCAGTACTTC. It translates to CASSQGGSGSSYEQYF.

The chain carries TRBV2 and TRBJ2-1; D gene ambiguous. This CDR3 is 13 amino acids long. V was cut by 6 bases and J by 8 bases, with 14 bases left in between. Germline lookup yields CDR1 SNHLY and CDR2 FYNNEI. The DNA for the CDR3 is TGTGCCAGCAGCGACGGGCCGGGCGATGAGCAGTTCTTC. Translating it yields CASSDGPGDEQFF.

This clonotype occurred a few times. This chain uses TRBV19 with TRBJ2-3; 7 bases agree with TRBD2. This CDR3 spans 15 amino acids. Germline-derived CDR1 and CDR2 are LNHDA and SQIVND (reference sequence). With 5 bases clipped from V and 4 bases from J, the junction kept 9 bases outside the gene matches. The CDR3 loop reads CASSGRLARADTQYF. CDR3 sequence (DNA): TGTGCCAGTAGTGGAAGACTAGCTCGGGCAGATACGCAGTATTTT. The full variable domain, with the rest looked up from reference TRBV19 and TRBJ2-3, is DGGITQSPKYLFRKEGQNVTLSCEQNLNHDAMYWYRQDPGQGLRLIYYSQIVNDFQKGDIAEGYSVSREKKESFPLTVTSAQKNPTAFYLCASSGRLARADTQYFGPGTRLTVL.

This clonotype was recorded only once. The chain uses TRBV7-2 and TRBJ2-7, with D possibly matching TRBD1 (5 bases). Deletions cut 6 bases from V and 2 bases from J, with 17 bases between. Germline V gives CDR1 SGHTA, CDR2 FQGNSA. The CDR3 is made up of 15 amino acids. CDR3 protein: CASSHTSTVTYEQYF. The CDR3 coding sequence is TGTGCCAGCAGTCATACCTCGACAGTTACCTACGAGCAGTACTTC.

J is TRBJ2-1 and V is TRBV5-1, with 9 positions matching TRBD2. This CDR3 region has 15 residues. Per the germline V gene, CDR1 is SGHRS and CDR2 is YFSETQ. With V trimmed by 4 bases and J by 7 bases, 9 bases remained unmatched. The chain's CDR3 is CASSLGVAGVNEQFF. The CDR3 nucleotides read TGCGCCAGCAGCCTGGGTGTAGCGGGAGTAAATGAGCAGTTCTTC.

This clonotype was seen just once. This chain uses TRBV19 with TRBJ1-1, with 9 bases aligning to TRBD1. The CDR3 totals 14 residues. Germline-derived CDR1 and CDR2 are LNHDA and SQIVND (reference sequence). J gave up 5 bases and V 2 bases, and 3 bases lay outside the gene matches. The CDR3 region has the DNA TGTGCCAGTAGTATAAAGGACAGGGGAACTGAAGCTTTCTTT. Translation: CASSIKDRGTEAFF.

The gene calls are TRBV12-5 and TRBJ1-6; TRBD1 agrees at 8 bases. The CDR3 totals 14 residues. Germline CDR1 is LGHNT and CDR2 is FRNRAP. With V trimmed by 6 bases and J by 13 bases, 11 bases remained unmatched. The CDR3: CASGSGQVVSPLHF. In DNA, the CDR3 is TGTGCTAGTGGCTCGGGACAGGTAGTTTCCCCCCTCCACTTT.

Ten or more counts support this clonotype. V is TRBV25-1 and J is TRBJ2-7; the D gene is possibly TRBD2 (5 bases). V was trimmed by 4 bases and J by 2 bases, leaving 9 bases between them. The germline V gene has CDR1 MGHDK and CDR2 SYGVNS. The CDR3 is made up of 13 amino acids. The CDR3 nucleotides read TGTGCCAGCAGTGCACCGGGAACCTACGAGCAGTACTTC. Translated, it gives CASSAPGTYEQYF.

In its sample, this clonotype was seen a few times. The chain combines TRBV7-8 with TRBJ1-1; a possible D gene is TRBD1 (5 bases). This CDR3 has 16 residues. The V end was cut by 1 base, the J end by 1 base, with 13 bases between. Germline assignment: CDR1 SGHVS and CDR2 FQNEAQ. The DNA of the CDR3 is TGTGCCAGCAGCTTAGTCTGGTGGGGGAAGAACACTGAAGCTTTCTTT. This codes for CASSLVWWGKNTEAFF.

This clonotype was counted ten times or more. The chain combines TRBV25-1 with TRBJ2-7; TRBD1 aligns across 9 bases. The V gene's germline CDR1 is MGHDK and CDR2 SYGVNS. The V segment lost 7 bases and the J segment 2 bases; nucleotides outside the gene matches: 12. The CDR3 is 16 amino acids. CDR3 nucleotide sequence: TGTGCCAGCACGGGGTCGATCGGGACAGGGCCCTACGAGCAGTACTTC. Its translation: CASTGSIGTGPYEQYF.

The chain's CDR3 is CASSLYGVDQETQYF. For the CDR3, the DNA is TGTGCCAGCAGCTTGTACGGGGTCGACCAAGAGACCCAGTACTTC. The chain couples TRBV2 to TRBJ2-5; tentative D call: TRBD2 (5 bases). CDR3 length: 15 amino acids. Trimming took off 6 bases at V and 0 bases at J, with 14 bases between the two ends. Germline assignment: CDR1 SNHLY and CDR2 FYNNEI. Drawing the rest from reference TRBV2 and TRBJ2-5, the complete variable domain is EPEVTQTPSHQVTQMGQEVILRCVPISNHLYFYWYRQILGQKVEFLVSFYNNEISEKSEIFDDQFSVERPDGSNFTLKIRSTKLEDSAMYFCASSLYGVDQETQYFGPGTRLLVL.

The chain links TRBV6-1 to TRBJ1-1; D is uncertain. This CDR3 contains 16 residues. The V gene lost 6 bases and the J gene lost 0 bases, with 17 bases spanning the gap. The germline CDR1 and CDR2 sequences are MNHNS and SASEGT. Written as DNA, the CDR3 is TGTGCCAGCAGACGAGAAACGGGGTACATGAACACTGAAGCTTTCTTT. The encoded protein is CASRRETGYMNTEAFF.

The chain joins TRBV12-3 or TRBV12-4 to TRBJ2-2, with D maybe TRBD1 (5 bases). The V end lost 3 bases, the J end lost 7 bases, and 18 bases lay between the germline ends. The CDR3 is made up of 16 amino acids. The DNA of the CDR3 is TGTGCCAGCAGTTTGCAGGGCGTAACGCCGTTCGGGGAGCTGTTTTTT. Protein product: CASSLQGVTPFGELFF.

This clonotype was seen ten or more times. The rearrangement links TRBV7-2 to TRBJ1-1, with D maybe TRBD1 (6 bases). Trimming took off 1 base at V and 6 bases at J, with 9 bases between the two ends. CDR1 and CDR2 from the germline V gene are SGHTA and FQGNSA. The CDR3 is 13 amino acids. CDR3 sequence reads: CASSLEGGAEAFF. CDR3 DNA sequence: TGTGCCAGCAGCTTAGAAGGGGGGGCTGAAGCTTTCTTT.

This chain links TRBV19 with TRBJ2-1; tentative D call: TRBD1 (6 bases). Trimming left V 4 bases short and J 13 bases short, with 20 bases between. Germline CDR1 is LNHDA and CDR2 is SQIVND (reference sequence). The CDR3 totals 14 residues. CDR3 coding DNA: TGTGCCAGTAGTACCAATGGACAGAGAGAGACCCAGTTCTTC. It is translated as CASSTNGQRETQFF.